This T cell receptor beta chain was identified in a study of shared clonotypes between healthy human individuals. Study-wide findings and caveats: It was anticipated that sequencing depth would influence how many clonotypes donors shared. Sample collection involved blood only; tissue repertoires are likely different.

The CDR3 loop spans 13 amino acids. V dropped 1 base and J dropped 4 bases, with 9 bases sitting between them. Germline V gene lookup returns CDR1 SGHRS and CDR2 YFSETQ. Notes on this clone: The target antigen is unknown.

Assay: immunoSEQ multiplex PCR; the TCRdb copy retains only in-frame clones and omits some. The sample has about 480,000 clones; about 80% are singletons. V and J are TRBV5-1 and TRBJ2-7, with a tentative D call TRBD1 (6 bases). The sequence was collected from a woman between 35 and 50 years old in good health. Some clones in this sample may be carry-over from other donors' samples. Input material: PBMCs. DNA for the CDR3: TGCGCCAGCAGCTTGTTGGGGGCTTACGAGCAGTACTTC. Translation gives CASSLLGAYEQYF.